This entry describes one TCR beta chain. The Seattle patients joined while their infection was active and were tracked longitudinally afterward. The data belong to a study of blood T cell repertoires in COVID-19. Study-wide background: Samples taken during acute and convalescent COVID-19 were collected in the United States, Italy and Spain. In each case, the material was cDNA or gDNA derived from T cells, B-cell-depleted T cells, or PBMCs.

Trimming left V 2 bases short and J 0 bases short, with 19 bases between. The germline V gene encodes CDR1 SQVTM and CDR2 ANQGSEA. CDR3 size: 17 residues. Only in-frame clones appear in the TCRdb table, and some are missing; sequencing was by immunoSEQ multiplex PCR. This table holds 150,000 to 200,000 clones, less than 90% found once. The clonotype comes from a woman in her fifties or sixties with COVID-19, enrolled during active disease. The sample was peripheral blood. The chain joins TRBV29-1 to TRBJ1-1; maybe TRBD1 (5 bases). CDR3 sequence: CSVERDGRMGLNTEAFF. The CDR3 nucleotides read TGCAGCGTTGAAAGGGACGGGAGGATGGGGTTGAACACTGAAGCTTTCTTT.